A selection of T cell receptor beta chains follows, all from one sample in a study of vaccination and CD4 T cells after COVID-19. No antigen has been assigned to these receptors. TCRdb itself ran the PCR reads through MiXCR, one entry per CDR3 protein. The sample records just under 20,000 distinct CDR3 sequences, 52% being singletons. The sequencing input was CD4+ T cells from blood, cultured in vitro. Receptors originate from a human donor who had recovered from COVID-19. Each CDR3 is given with its conserved first and last residue. D genes are given only for firm matches. Clone sizes are given selectively: once, few, many, or a class where the clone is expanded.

d_gene	v_gene	abundance	len	j_gene	CDR3nt	CDR3aa
TRBD1	TRBV6-1	NA	15	TRBJ1-5	TGTGCCAGCAGTGCCGGGACAGGGGGCAATCAGCCCCAGCATTTT	CASSAGTGGNQPQHF
NA	TRBV5-1	NA	16	TRBJ1-6	TGCGCCAGCAGCTTGGCCGACGGCTCTGGCAATTCACCCCTCCACTTT	CASSLADGSGNSPLHF
NA	TRBV12-3/TRBV12-4	NA	13	TRBJ2-3	TGTGCCAGCAGCCCCGGGGGAGGGGGTAAGCAGTATTTT	CASSPGGGGKQYF
TRBD2	TRBV5-4	NA	16	TRBJ2-5	TGTGCCAGCAGCTTGCCCGGGACTAGAAACCAAGAGACCCAGTACTTC	CASSLPGTRNQETQYF
NA	TRBV5-4	NA	12	TRBJ2-3	TGTGCCAGCAGAGGGGGCACAGATACGCAGTATTTT	CASRGGTDTQYF
NA	TRBV6-2/TRBV6-3	NA	13	TRBJ2-5	TGTGCCAGCAGTTACCACGGCCAAGAGACCCAGTACTTC	CASSYHGQETQYF
TRBD2	TRBV7-2	few	18	TRBJ2-3	TGTGCCAGCAGCTTAGCTTGGATACTAGCGGGGAACACAGATACGCAGTATTTT	CASSLAWILAGNTDTQYF
TRBD1	TRBV28	NA	15	TRBJ1-5	TGTGCCAGCAGTTTTCTGATGGGACAGGCTCAGCCCCAGCATTTT	CASSFLMGQAQPQHF
NA	TRBV10-3	NA	17	TRBJ1-6	TGTGCCATCAGCGACGGCGAGGGATCATCCTATAATTCACCCCTCCACTTT	CAISDGEGSSYNSPLHF
NA	TRBV24-1	few	13	TRBJ2-3	TGTGCCACCAGTGACCTCGGCCCAGATACGCAGTATTTT	CATSDLGPDTQYF
NA	TRBV19	NA	16	TRBJ1-5	TGTGCCAGTAGTATTCCCCGTCGTTATAGCAATCAGCCCCAGCATTTT	CASSIPRRYSNQPQHF
NA	TRBV4-2	few	15	TRBJ1-5	TGTGCCAGCAGCCAAGAGTTAGTAGGCAATCAGCCCCAGCATTTT	CASSQELVGNQPQHF
NA	TRBV5-1	few	15	TRBJ1-6	TGCGCCAGCAGCTTGAAAAACAGGGCCTCTTCACCCCTCCACTTT	CASSLKNRASSPLHF
NA	TRBV6-5	few	13	TRBJ1-2	TGTGCCAGCAGTTACGCGGGGGGGTATGGCTACACCTTC	CASSYAGGYGYTF
TRBD2	TRBV12-3/TRBV12-4	NA	19	TRBJ2-2	TGTGCCAGCAGTTTAATAGGCGGACTAGCGAGATCGAACACCGGGGAGCTGTTTTTT	CASSLIGGLARSNTGELFF
NA	TRBV7-8	NA	14	TRBJ1-3	TGTGCCAGCAGCGGCAGGGGCTCTGGAAACACCATATATTTT	CASSGRGSGNTIYF
TRBD2	TRBV28	NA	16	TRBJ2-3	TGTGCCAGCAGTTCTTCTAGCGGGGAGGCTACAGATACGCAGTATTTT	CASSSSSGEATDTQYF